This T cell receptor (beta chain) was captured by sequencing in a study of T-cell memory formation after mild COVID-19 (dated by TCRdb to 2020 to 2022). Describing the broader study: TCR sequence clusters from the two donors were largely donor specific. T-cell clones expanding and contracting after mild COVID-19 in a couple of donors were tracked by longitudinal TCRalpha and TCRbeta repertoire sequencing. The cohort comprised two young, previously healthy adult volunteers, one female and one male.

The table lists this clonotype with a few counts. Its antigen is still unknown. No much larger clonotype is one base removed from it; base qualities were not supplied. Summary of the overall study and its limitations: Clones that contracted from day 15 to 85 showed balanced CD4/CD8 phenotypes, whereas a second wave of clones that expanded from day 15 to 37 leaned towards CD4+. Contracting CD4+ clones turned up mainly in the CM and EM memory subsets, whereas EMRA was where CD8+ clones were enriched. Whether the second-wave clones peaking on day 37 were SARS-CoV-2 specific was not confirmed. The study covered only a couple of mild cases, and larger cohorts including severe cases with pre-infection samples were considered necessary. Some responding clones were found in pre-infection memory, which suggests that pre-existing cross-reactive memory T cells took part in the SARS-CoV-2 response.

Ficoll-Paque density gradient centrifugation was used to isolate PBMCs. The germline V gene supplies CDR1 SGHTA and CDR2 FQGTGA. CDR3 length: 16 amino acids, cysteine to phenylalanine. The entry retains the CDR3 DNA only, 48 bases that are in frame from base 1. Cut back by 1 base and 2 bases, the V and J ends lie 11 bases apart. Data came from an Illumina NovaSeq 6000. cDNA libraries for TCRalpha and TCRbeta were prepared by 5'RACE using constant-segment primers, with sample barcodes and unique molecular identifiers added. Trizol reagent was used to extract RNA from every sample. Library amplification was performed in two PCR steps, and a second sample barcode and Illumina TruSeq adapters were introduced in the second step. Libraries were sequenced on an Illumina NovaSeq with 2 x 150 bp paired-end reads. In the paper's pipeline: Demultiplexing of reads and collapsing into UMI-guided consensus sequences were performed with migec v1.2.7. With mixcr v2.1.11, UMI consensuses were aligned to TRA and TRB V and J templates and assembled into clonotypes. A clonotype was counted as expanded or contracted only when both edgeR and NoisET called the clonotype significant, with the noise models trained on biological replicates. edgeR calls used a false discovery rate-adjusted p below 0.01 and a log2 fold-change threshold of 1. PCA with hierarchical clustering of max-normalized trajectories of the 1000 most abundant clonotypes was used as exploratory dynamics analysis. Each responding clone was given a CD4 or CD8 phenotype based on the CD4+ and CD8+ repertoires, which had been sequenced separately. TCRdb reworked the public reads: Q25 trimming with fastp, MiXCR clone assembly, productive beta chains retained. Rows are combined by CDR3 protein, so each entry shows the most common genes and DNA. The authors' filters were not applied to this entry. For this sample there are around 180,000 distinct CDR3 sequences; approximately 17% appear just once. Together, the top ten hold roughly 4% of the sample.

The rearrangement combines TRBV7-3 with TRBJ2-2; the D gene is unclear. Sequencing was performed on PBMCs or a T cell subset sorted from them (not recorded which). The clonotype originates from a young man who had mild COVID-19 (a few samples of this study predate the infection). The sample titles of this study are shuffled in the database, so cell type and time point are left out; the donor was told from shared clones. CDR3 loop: CASSLIGGGNTGELFF. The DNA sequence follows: TGTGCCAGCAGCTTAATTGGCGGTGGTAACACCGGGGAGCTGTTTTTT.